These 15 T cell receptor beta chains were all obtained from the same sample, sequenced in a study of cytomegalovirus exposure and HLA in healthy donors. The PCR had 60 Vbeta and 13 Jbeta primers. Clones were sequenced by immunoSEQ multiplex PCR, and TCRdb holds only the in-frame ones, with some missing. Of about 150,000 clones in the sample, around three fifths were seen once. Sequenced material: PBMCs. All receptors come from a woman aged 25-40 years in good health and CMV-seropositive.

This chain joins TRBV20-1 and TRBJ1-2; D gene uncertain. Germline values: CDR1 DFQATT, CDR2 SNEGSKA (reference sequence). With 2 bases removed from V and 4 bases from J, the gap between germline ends came to 5 bases. This CDR3 contains 11 residues. The chain's CDR3 is CSARSGYGYTF. CDR3 DNA sequence: TGCAGTGCTAGATCGGGCTATGGCTACACCTTC.

The J gene is TRBJ1-2, the V gene TRBV7-9, with a weak D call TRBD1 (5 bases). Trimming left V 5 bases short and J 2 bases short, with 15 bases between. The CDR3 consists of 15 residues. Germline V CDR1 and CDR2: SEHNR, FQNEAQ (reference sequence). The CDR3: CASSLDSHLNYGYTF. The CDR3 DNA reads TGTGCCAGCAGCCTCGACAGCCACCTCAACTATGGCTACACCTTC. The whole variable domain, filled in from reference TRBV7-9 and TRBJ1-2, reads DTGVSQNPRHKITKRGQNVTFRCDPISEHNRLYWYRQTLGQGPEFLTYFQNEAQLEKSRLLSDRFSAERPKGSFSTLEIQRTEQGDSAMYLCASSLDSHLNYGYTFGSGTRLTVV.

The rearrangement uses TRBV10-2 and TRBJ1-5; D possibly corresponds to TRBD1 (6 bases). The CDR3 is made up of 15 amino acids. Germline CDR1 reads WSHSY; CDR2 reads SAAADI. Trimming cost V 6 bases and J 6 bases, with 18 bases left between them. In DNA form, the CDR3 reads TGCGCCAGCAGGGGGGCAGGGCAATGGGGTCAGCCCCAGCATTTT. It specifies CASRGAGQWGQPQHF.

This chain uses TRBV5-4 with TRBJ1-2; D is possibly TRBD1 (5 bases). The V end lost 0 bases, the J end lost 4 bases, and 7 bases lay between the germline ends. Germline V gene data show CDR1 as SGHNT and CDR2 as YYREEE (reference sequence). The CDR3 sequence is 13 residues long. DNA for the CDR3: TGTGCCAGCAGCTTGGACAGGAGCTATGGCTACACCTTC. This sequence encodes CASSLDRSYGYTF.

The chain carries TRBV27 and TRBJ2-7, with D possibly TRBD1 on 6 matching bases. Germline V gene data show CDR1 as MNHEY and CDR2 as SMNVEV (reference sequence). Trimming stripped 0 bases from V and 2 bases from J, with 14 bases between. This CDR3 comprises 16 residues. Here the CDR3 reads CASSLSMGHETYEQYF. The CDR3 DNA sequence: TGTGCCAGCAGTTTATCGATGGGACACGAAACCTACGAGCAGTACTTC.

V and J are TRBV2 and TRBJ1-4, with TRBD1 matching over 7 bases. This CDR3 is built from 13 residues. Germline V lookup: CDR1 SNHLY, CDR2 FYNNEI. Trimming cost V 10 bases and J 5 bases; bases outside gene matches: 7. The CDR3 sequence: CATSGTENEKLFF. CDR3 DNA: TGTGCCACCTCCGGGACAGAGAATGAAAAACTGTTTTTT.

V is TRBV6-6 and J is TRBJ1-1; D not resolved. Between the trimmed V and J ends, which lost 2 bases and 3 bases, there was a span of 4 bases. Germline V CDR1 and CDR2: MNHNY, SVGAGI (reference sequence). There are 12 residues in the CDR3. CDR3 in amino acids: CASSYQDTEAFF. In DNA, the CDR3 is TGTGCCAGCAGTTACCAGGACACTGAAGCTTTCTTT.

Note on this clone: The same CDR3 arises from other DNA sequences in this sample as well. The genes are TRBV5-6 and TRBJ2-7; tentative D call: TRBD2 (6 bases). Trimming pared 2 bases from V and 1 base from J, leaving 13 bases between. The CDR3 is 15 residues long. Germline V gene sequence: CDR1 SGHDT, CDR2 YYEEEE. DNA for the CDR3: TGTGCCAGCAGCTTTGGAAGTGGAGGGTCCTACGAGCAGTACTTC. It translates to CASSFGSGGSYEQYF.

The rearrangement links TRBV14 to TRBJ2-3, with D unresolved. V lost 3 bases and J 0 bases, leaving 10 bases between the germline ends. The CDR3 length is 15 residues. CDR1 and CDR2 from the germline V gene are SGHDN and FVKESK. The CDR3 bases are TGTGCCAGCAGCCAGTTAAGTAGCAGCACAGATACGCAGTATTTT. This translates into CASSQLSSSTDTQYF.

The rearrangement joins TRBV10-3 to TRBJ2-5; no definite D call. The last part of the DNA fits TRBJ2-7 better; the J call may be wrong. The CDR3 runs to 12 residues. Germline V gives CDR1 ENHRY, CDR2 SYGVKD. The CDR3: CAISESGYEQYF. Written as DNA, the CDR3 is TGTGCCATCAGTGAGTCGGGCTACGAGCAGTACTTC.

The chain has TRBV15 and TRBJ2-2; D unclear. Germline CDR1 and CDR2: LNHNV and YYDKDF (reference sequence). V lost 1 base and J lost 3, with 6 bases in between. The CDR3 sequence is 14 residues long. CDR3 loop: CATSRAGYTGELFF. The CDR3 nucleotides are TGTGCCACCAGCAGAGCCGGGTACACCGGGGAGCTGTTTTTT.

V is TRBV2 and J is TRBJ2-7; 8 bases line up with TRBD1. The CDR3 is made up of 12 amino acids. Germline V lookup: CDR1 SNHLY, CDR2 FYNNEI. The J segment lost 3 bases and the V segment lost 5 bases, leaving 0 bases of the junction unmatched. CDR3 in amino acids: CASSTGGYEQYF. The CDR3 nucleotides are TGTGCCAGCAGTACAGGGGGCTACGAGCAGTACTTC.

The chain employs TRBV5-1 and TRBJ1-1; 7 bases align to TRBD1. CDR3 length: 12 amino acids. After removal of 8 bases from V and 2 bases from J, the junction contained 3 bases not matched to a gene. Germline CDR1 and CDR2: SGHRS and YFSETQ. The CDR3 DNA reads as TGCGCCAGTCGGGACAGTAACACTGAAGCTTTCTTT. Its translation: CASRDSNTEAFF.

The chain is built from TRBV4-1 and TRBJ2-7; the D gene is possibly TRBD2 (6 bases). Looked up from germline, CDR1 is MGHRA and CDR2 is YSYEKL. This CDR3 is built from 13 residues. The V end was cut by 4 bases, the J end by 5 bases, with 12 bases between. As DNA, the CDR3 is TGCGCCAGCAGCCCCCGTGGAGGGAACGAGCAGTACTTC. The encoded protein is CASSPRGGNEQYF.

This clone has more than one count but fewer than ten. The chain links TRBV27 to TRBJ2-3, with 10 bases that match TRBD2. The ends lost 3 bases at V and 4 bases at J; junction bases unmatched: 7. The CDR3 has 16 amino acids. Germline CDR1 is MNHEY and CDR2 is SMNVEV (reference sequence). CDR3 region: CASSLLRAGGPDTQYF. The CDR3 bases are TGTGCCAGCAGTTTGCTAAGAGCGGGGGGGCCAGATACGCAGTATTTT.